The 11 T cell receptor beta chains given below trace back to one sample, sequenced in a study of regulatory T cells in long-lasting Graves disease. The authors built TCR beta libraries using iRepertoire HTBI primers and Arm-PCR of CDR3 regions. TCRdb recomputed calls from the multiplex PCR reads with MiXCR, one row per CDR3 protein. The table shows under 800,000 distinct CDR3 sequences, with 16% occurring only once. Specified time point: newly diagnosed GD, antithyroid drugs for less than 3 months. Extracted RNA from PBMCs served as the source of the TCR library. These data were also filed under a second study, of T cells in Graves' hyperthyroidism and ophthalmopathy.

This specimen was peripheral blood mononuclear cells (PBMCs), taken at new diagnosis, from a patient treated with antithyroid drugs. The receptors were sampled from a woman aged 25 to 45 with Graves disease.

This clonotype occurred many times. The chain links TRBV7-2 to TRBJ2-3; D gene unclear. Germline V gene data show CDR1 as SGHTA and CDR2 as FQGNSA. The CDR3 has 16 amino acids. With 5 bases removed from V and 7 bases from J, the gap between germline ends came to 22 bases. The CDR3 protein is CASSRLARTPGYTQYF. DNA of the CDR3: TGTGCCAGCAGCCGCCTGGCGAGGACCCCTGGATATACGCAGTATTTT.

This clonotype was observed at least ten times. This chain joins TRBV28 and TRBJ1-5, with 8 nucleotides matching TRBD1. The CDR3 is 12 residues long. Germline assignment: CDR1 MDHEN and CDR2 SYDVKM. The junction had 5 bases not matched to a gene; V was cut back by 10 bases and J by 6 bases. The CDR3 here is CATRQGSQPQHF. The CDR3 DNA sequence: TGTGCCACGCGACAGGGGAGTCAGCCCCAGCATTTT.

In this sample, this clonotype turned up a few times. The limits of the CDR3 on the DNA are not certain, so only TCRdb's listed CDR3 is given. V usage is TRBV30 and J usage is TRBJ2-7; TRBD1, the table's D call, lacks a check against the DNA. Germline V gene lookup returns CDR1 GTSNPN and CDR2 SVGIG (reference sequence). With termini counted, the CDR3 has 12 amino acids. CDR3 loop: CAWGPTSAPAYF.

This clonotype has a count of ten or more. The rearrangement joins TRBV20-1 to TRBJ2-5, with TRBD2 identical over 13 bases. V lost 5 bases and J lost 5; bases outside the gene matches: 8. Germline lookup yields CDR1 DFQATT and CDR2 SNEGSKA (reference sequence). There are 15 residues in the CDR3. CDR3 coding DNA: TGCAGTGCTGATGGACTAGCGGGAGTGTTCGAGACCCAGTACTTC. Translated, it gives CSADGLAGVFETQYF.

This clonotype has only a few counts. This chain uses TRBV30 with TRBJ2-2, with 9 bases that match TRBD1. Germline trimming cut 7 bases from V and 2 bases from J; bases unmatched to any gene: 11. The length of the CDR3 is 16 residues. Germline assignment: CDR1 GTSNPN and CDR2 SVGIG (reference sequence). The DNA for the CDR3 is TGTGCCTCTACCATGGACAGGGGAAGAAACACCGGGGAGCTGTTTTTT. It is translated as CASTMDRGRNTGELFF.

There are many counts of this clonotype. The genes are TRBV20-1 and TRBJ1-4; D remains ambiguous. CDR1 is DFQATT and CDR2 is SNEGSKA in the germline V gene (reference sequence). V lost 6 bases and J lost 2, with 10 bases in between. The CDR3 length is 13 residues. CDR3 sequence: CSAPDPTNEKLFF. The CDR3 bases are TGCAGTGCCCCGGACCCGACTAATGAAAAACTGTTTTTT.

This clonotype showed up just a few times. This chain connects TRBV20-1 to TRBJ2-3; 9 bases match TRBD1. V lost 5 bases and J lost 2; bases outside the gene matches: 5. The CDR3 spans 14 residues. CDR1 is DFQATT, CDR2 SNEGSKA, per germline (reference sequence). CDR3 residues: CSAPTGGNTDTQYF. The CDR3 DNA reads as TGCAGTGCTCCGACAGGGGGGAACACAGATACGCAGTATTTT.

This clonotype was seen at least ten times. The chain recombines TRBV27 with TRBJ2-1; no reliable D call. Germline V gene lookup returns CDR1 MNHEY and CDR2 SMNVEV (reference sequence). CDR3 length equals 17 residues. V lost 6 bases to trimming and J lost 0 bases, with 18 bases between them. CDR3 sequence reads: CASSLMKGQSSYNEQFF. The CDR3 bases are TGTGCCAGCAGCCTCATGAAAGGCCAGAGCTCCTACAATGAGCAGTTCTTC.

This clonotype was detected ten times or more. V usage is TRBV27 and J usage is TRBJ1-2, with 11 bases that match TRBD1. Germline loops: CDR1 MNHEY, CDR2 SMNVEV (reference sequence). The ends lost 2 bases at V and 1 base at J; junction bases unmatched: 6. This CDR3 contains 17 residues. For the CDR3, the DNA is TGTGCCAGCAGTTTACGGACAGGGGGCGATTTTAACTATGGCTACACCTTC. This encodes CASSLRTGGDFNYGYTF.

The V gene is TRBV3-1, the J gene TRBJ2-7; no clear D. The length of the CDR3 is 13 residues. Deletions cut 6 bases from V and 9 bases from J, with 18 bases between. In germline, CDR1 is LGHDT, CDR2 YNNKEL (reference sequence). CDR3 protein: CASSLLDPRGQYF. The CDR3 DNA reads as TGTGCCAGCAGTTTGCTGGATCCCCGCGGGCAGTACTTC.

V usage is TRBV30 and J usage is TRBJ2-7, with D unresolved. Trimming cost V 6 bases and J 4 bases, with 10 bases left between them. The V gene's germline CDR1 is GTSNPN and CDR2 SVGIG (reference sequence). CDR3 size: 11 residues. The CDR3 is CACTSRYEQYF. In nucleotides, the CDR3 is TGTGCCTGCACTTCACGTTACGAGCAGTACTTC.